The present entry profiles one T cell receptor (beta chain) with its context. Its specific antigen is unknown. No clone much larger than this one lies a single base away; base qualities are absent. The donors were included in the validation cohort of some 120 subjects, a group kept apart from the roughly 670-subject first cohort. The junction shows trimming of 10 bases on V and 0 bases on J, and the gene matches do not reach 7 bases of it. CDR1 and CDR2, looked up from the germline V gene, are SGHAT and FQNNGV. The CDR3 sequence holds 14 residues, the cysteine and phenylalanine included. Only CDR3 DNA remains: 42 bases, in frame from the first base. The method behind the library was the immunoSEQ multiplex PCR assay. The authors' analysis ran thus. A statistical classification framework was built to diagnose cytomegalovirus status from the catalog of TCR beta chain sequences. Here the immuneACCESS table is served through TCRdb, limited to in-frame sequences with V and J called. Missing clones are a known gap in these copies; in checked studies unresolved V genes cover under half, and the rest lacks a known reason. Clonal size and the V and J genes are those of that table, whereas D and trimming came from the DNA. Recorded for this sample are 150,000 to 200,000 clones; around 92% of them occurred a single time. The ten top clones hold around 3.8% of the sample.

The sample originates from a study of cytomegalovirus exposure and HLA in healthy donors listed by TCRdb under 2017. Context from the whole study: According to a later analysis, the 120 validation repertoires were produced on the same platform as the roughly 600 repertoires of the first cohort. The aim of the study was to test whether cataloging public T cell receptors could identify signatures of past pathogen exposure. Along with the approximately 600-subject first cohort, a separate validation cohort of over a hundred different subjects was used. To predict cytomegalovirus infection status, the study combined high-throughput TCR immunosequencing, statistical association of individual TCRs with disease status, and machine learning.

The investigation overall reported the following: The classifier was reported to diagnose cytomegalovirus status with high specificity and sensitivity in both the original cohort and the validation cohort. In vitro tests confirmed that a few of the cytomegalovirus-associated TCR beta chains recognize cytomegalovirus antigens. The authors suggested that the approach could potentially be extended to other disease states and immunological phenotypes. A later analysis had no HLA typing for the validation cohort, so co-occurrence there was scored across all 110 or so repertoires. In a later analysis, TCRs clustered in the first cohort were found to also tend to co-occur in the 110 or so validation repertoires, with 85% to 95% of cluster scores above 0. Most TCR sequences were observed very rarely across donors, whereas some public TCRs were present in many individuals. The study listed approximately 150 TCR beta chains as associated with cytomegalovirus.

Sequences were obtained from PBMCs. Recombination connected TRBV11-2 to TRBJ2-7, and TRBD1 aligns with 9 junction nucleotides. The receptor comes from a man between 18 and 35 years old in good health and CMV-seropositive. For the CDR3, the sequence is CATSGTGTSYEQYF. The sequenced DNA is TGTGCCACCAGTGGGACAGGGACCTCCTACGAGCAGTACTTC.